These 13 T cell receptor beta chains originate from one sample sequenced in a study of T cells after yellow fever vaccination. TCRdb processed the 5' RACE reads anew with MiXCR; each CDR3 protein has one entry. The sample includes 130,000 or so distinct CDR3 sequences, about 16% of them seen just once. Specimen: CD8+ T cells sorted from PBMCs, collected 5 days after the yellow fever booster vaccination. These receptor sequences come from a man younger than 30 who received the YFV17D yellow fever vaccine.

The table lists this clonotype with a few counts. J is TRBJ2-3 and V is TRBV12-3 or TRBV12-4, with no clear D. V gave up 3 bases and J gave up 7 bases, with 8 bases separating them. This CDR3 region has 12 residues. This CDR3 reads CASSLGYHTQYF. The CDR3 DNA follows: TGTGCCAGCAGTTTGGGCTACCATACGCAGTATTTT.

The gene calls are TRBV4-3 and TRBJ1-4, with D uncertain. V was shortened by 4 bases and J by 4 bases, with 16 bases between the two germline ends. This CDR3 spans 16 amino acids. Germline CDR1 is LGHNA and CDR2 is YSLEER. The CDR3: CASSPRGGLLNEKLFF. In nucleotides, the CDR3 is TGCGCCAGCAGCCCCCGAGGCGGGCTCCTTAATGAAAAACTGTTTTTT.

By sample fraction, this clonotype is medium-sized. DNA of the CDR3: TGTGCCAGCAGACAGGGGATCGGGAATGAGCAGTTCTTC. This translates into CASRQGIGNEQFF. The gene calls are TRBV12-3 or TRBV12-4 and TRBJ2-1; TRBD1 agrees at 7 bases. The CDR3 totals 13 residues. V lost 6 bases and J lost 7; bases outside the gene matches: 6.

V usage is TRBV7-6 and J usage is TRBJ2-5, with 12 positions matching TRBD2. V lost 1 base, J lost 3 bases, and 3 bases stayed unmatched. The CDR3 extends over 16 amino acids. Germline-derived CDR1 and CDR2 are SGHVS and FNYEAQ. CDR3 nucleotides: TGTGCCAGCAGCTTAGGACTAGCGGGGGTAAAAGAGACCCAGTACTTC. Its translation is CASSLGLAGVKETQYF.

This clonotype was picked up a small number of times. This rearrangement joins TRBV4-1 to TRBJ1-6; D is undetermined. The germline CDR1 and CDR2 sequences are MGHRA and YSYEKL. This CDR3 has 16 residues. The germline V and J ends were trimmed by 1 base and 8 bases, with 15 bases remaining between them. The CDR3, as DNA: TGCGCCAGCAGCCAAGTGGTAAGACATCGGGATTCACCCCTCCACTTT. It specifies CASSQVVRHRDSPLHF.

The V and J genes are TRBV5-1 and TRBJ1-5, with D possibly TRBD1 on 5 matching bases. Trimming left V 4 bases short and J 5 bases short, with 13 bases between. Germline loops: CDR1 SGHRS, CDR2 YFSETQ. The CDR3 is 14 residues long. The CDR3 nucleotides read TGCGCCAGCAGCCCCGACAGCATCCATCAGCCCCAGCATTTT. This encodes CASSPDSIHQPQHF.

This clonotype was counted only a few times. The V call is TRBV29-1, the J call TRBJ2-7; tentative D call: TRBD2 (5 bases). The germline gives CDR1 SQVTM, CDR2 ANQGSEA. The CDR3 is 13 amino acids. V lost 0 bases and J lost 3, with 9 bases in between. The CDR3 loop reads CSVEDLAGYEQYF. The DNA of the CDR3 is TGCAGCGTTGAAGATCTGGCGGGCTACGAGCAGTACTTC.

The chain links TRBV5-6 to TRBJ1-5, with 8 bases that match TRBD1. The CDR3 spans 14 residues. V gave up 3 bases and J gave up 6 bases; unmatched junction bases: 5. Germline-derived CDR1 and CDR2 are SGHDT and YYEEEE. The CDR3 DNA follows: TGTGCCAGCAGCTATGGACAGGGCGGTCAGCCCCAGCATTTT. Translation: CASSYGQGGQPQHF.

CDR3 DNA: TGTGCCAGCAGCTCTCCGGCGGCTAGGTCCTTGGTGGAGACCCAGTACTTC. Translating gives CASSSPAARSLVETQYF. V and J are TRBV7-8 and TRBJ2-5; D not certain. Germline CDR1 SGHVS, CDR2 FQNEAQ. The CDR3 spans 17 residues. V was trimmed by 4 bases and J by 5 bases, leaving 23 bases between them.

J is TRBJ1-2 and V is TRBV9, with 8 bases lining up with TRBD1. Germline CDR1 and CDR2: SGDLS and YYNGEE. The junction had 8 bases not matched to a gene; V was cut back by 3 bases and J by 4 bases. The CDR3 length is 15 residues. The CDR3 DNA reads TGTGCCAGCAGCGCTGGGGACAGGCTCTCCTATGGCTACACCTTC. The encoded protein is CASSAGDRLSYGYTF.

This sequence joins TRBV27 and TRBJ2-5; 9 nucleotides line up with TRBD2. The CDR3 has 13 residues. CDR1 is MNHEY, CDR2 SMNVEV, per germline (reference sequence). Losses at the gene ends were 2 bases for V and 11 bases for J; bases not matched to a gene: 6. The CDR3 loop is CASSLPAGGDQYF. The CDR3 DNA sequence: TGTGCCAGCAGTTTACCTGCGGGGGGGGATCAGTACTTC.

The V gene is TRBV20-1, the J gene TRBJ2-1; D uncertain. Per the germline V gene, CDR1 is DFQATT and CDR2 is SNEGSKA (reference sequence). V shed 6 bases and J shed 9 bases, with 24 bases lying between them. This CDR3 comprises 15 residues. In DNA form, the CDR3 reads TGCAGTGCCCCCCCCCATCGGCTACCAGGCGGTGAGCAGTTCTTC. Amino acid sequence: CSAPPHRLPGGEQFF.

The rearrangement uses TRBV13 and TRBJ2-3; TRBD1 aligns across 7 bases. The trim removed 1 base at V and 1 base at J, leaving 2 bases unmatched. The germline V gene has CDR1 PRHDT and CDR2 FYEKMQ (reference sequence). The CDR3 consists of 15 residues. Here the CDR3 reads CASSLAGQGTDTQYF. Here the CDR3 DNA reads TGTGCCAGCAGCTTAGCAGGACAGGGCACAGATACGCAGTATTTT.